This T cell receptor beta chain was recorded in a study of CD8 T cells in ankylosing spondylitis. Study findings and constraints: Disease-associated clones were reportedly significantly overrepresented in matched ankylosing spondylitis synovial fluid. There was a TCR beta motif, made of several highly homologous variants, that appeared characteristic of ankylosing spondylitis blood. With a CD8+ phenotype, disease-linked clones were relatively rare in peripheral blood.

The CDR3 spans 14 residues. Germline CDR1 reads SGHTA; CDR2 reads FQGNSA. Trimming took 5 bases from V and 6 from J, leaving 15 bases between them. TCRdb used MiXCR to reprocess the 5' RACE reads, holding one entry per CDR3 protein. The sample consists of around 890,000 distinct CDR3 sequences, 10% to 15% of them appearing once. This clonotype has only a few counts. Its antigen remains unknown. This receptor was identified in a male donor with ankylosing spondylitis. The V and J genes are TRBV7-2 and TRBJ2-3; D gene ambiguous. The sample taken for sequencing was blood, either unsorted or a sorted T cell fraction (not recorded which). The CDR3 reads CASSVLGGDDTQYF. The CDR3 DNA reads TGTGCCAGCAGCGTACTTGGCGGCGATGATACGCAGTATTTT.